This T cell receptor beta chain emerged from a study of control samples from healthy donors and cancer patients. Libraries were prepared by immunoSEQ multiplex PCR; TCRdb keeps only in-frame clonotypes and omits some of them. Of 200,000 to 250,000 clones listed, 85% to 95% are singletons. CDR3 length: 11 residues. V was trimmed by 6 bases and J by 5 bases, leaving 11 bases between them. CDR1 is SQVTM, CDR2 ANQGSEA, per germline. Sequenced: blood. V is TRBV29-1 and J is TRBJ2-7; tentatively, D is TRBD1 (5 bases). The sequence came from a man over 45 in good health. In DNA, the CDR3 is TGCAGCGTCCAAGGACACCACGAGCAGTACTTC. Encoded protein: CSVQGHHEQYF.